These 12 T cell receptor beta chains share one sample of origin, sequenced in a study of T cell changes during pregnancy in multiple sclerosis. The table came from immunoSEQ multiplex PCR; TCRdb's copy has only in-frame clones and leaves some out. The table shows about 67,000 clones, with approximately 90% occurring only once. This specimen was peripheral blood, taken in the third trimester of pregnancy. These receptors were obtained from a female donor with multiple sclerosis, enrolled in a pregnancy study.

The gene calls are TRBV5-8 and TRBJ1-4; maybe TRBD1 (5 bases). The CDR3 length is 12 residues. The germline V gene encodes CDR1 SGHTS and CDR2 YDEGEE. The V end was cut by 1 base, the J end by 8 bases, with 6 bases between. CDR3 nucleotides: TGTGCCAGCAGCTTGCGGGGGGAAAAACTGTTTTTT. This encodes CASSLRGEKLFF.

The J gene is TRBJ1-2, the V gene TRBV2, with D hard to call. V shed 6 bases and J shed 7 bases, with 15 bases lying between them. The CDR3 runs to 13 residues. Looked up from germline, CDR1 is SNHLY and CDR2 is FYNNEI. The CDR3 is CASRIGHPAGYTF. The DNA of the CDR3 is TGTGCCAGCAGAATTGGGCACCCGGCTGGCTACACCTTC.

The rearrangement joins TRBV4-1 to TRBJ1-1; weak D call: TRBD1 (5 bases). V was cut by 1 base and J by 3 bases, with 15 bases left in between. Germline V gene sequence: CDR1 MGHRA, CDR2 YSYEKL. The CDR3 extends over 16 amino acids. CDR3 in DNA: TGCGCCAGCAGCCAAGCTCCCCAGGGTTGGGACACTGAAGCTTTCTTT. Translating it yields CASSQAPQGWDTEAFF.

The V gene is TRBV29-1, the J gene TRBJ2-5; maybe TRBD1 (6 bases). V gave up 7 bases and J gave up 0 bases, with 9 bases separating them. This CDR3 comprises 12 residues. The germline V gene encodes CDR1 SQVTM and CDR2 ANQGSEA. The CDR3 nucleotides read TGCAGCGGGCAGGGGTACCAAGAGACCCAGTACTTC. This sequence encodes CSGQGYQETQYF.

The genes are TRBV29-1 and TRBJ2-5; 13 bases line up with TRBD2. Germline V gives CDR1 SQVTM, CDR2 ANQGSEA. CDR3 size: 14 residues. CDR3 region: CSLVTSGGLETQYF. The CDR3, as DNA: TGCAGTCTGGTGACTAGCGGGGGGTTAGAGACCCAGTACTTC. Using reference TRBV29-1 and TRBJ2-5 for the parts outside the CDR3, the full variable domain is SAVISQKPSRDICQRGTSLTIQCQVDSQVTMMFWYRQQPGQSLTLIATANQGSEATYESGFVIDKFPISRPNLTFSTLTVSNMSPEDSSIYLCSLVTSGGLETQYFGPGTRLLVL.

The CDR3 coding sequence is TGTGCCAGCAGCTTACGGCAGGTTAGCACAGATACGCAGTATTTT. This sequence encodes CASSLRQVSTDTQYF. The rearrangement links TRBV7-6 to TRBJ2-3; D is unclear. CDR1 is SGHVS and CDR2 is FNYEAQ in the germline V gene. With 2 bases removed from V and 0 bases from J, the gap between germline ends came to 9 bases. This CDR3 region has 15 residues.

This clone has a handful of counts. The rearrangement joins TRBV5-6 to TRBJ1-3; a weak D match, TRBD1 (6 bases). CDR3 length equals 15 residues. Germline CDR1 and CDR2: SGHDT and YYEEEE. The ends were cut back, 4 bases at V and 2 bases at J, with 13 bases in the middle. The DNA of the CDR3 is TGTGCCAGCAGCGACGGGACATACGCTGGAAACACCATATATTTT. Translation gives CASSDGTYAGNTIYF.

In its sample, this clone was seen once. The genes are TRBV6-4 and TRBJ2-1; D is undetermined. V was trimmed by 7 bases and J by 5 bases, leaving 9 bases between them. Germline values: CDR1 MRHNA, CDR2 SNTAGT. This CDR3 spans 12 amino acids. The CDR3 DNA sequence: TGTGCCAGCACCCCACTACACAATGAGCAGTTCTTC. Translated: CASTPLHNEQFF.

The table lists this clone with a few counts. The chain recombines TRBV7-8 with TRBJ2-7, with D uncertain. Trimming stripped 3 bases from V and 4 bases from J, with 7 bases between. From germline, CDR1 is SGHVS and CDR2 FQNEAQ. CDR3 size: 12 residues. The CDR3 nucleotides are TGTGCCAGCAGCTTGAGTCAATACGAGCAGTACTTC. It encodes CASSLSQYEQYF.

This clone was seen a few times. This sequence joins TRBV7-9 and TRBJ1-1, with 7 positions matching TRBD1. CDR1 SEHNR and CDR2 FQNEAQ come from the germline V gene (reference sequence). V trimming: 1 base; J trimming: 9 bases; junction bases outside the gene matches: 5. The CDR3 consists of 13 residues. CDR3 bases: TGTGCCAGCAGCTTAGAAGGGGGCAGGAAAGCTTTCTTT. Translating it yields CASSLEGGRKAFF.

The chain combines TRBV7-8 with TRBJ1-2; D possibly corresponds to TRBD1 (6 bases). The CDR3 length is 14 residues. The ends were cut back, 1 base at V and 4 bases at J, with 10 bases in the middle. Germline lookup yields CDR1 SGHVS and CDR2 FQNEAQ. The CDR3 sequence: CASSLGIQGYGYTF. DNA of the CDR3: TGTGCCAGCAGCTTAGGAATACAGGGCTATGGCTACACCTTC.

The rearrangement uses TRBV11-2 and TRBJ2-7; 14 nucleotides line up with TRBD2. CDR3 length: 15 residues. V was clipped by 4 bases and J by 7 bases; unmatched bases: 6. Per germline, CDR1 SGHAT and CDR2 FQNNGV. This CDR3 reads CASSSTSGRAGEQYF. The CDR3 DNA reads as TGTGCCAGCAGCTCGACTAGCGGGAGGGCCGGAGAGCAGTACTTC.